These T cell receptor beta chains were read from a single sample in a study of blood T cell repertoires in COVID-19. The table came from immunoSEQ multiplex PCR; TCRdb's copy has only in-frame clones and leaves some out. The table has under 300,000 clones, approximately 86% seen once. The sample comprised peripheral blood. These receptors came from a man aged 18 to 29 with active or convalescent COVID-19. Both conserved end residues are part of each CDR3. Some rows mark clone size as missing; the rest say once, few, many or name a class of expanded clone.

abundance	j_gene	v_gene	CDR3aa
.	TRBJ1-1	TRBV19	CASKRGQNTEAFF
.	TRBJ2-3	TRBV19	CASVGGIARDTQYF
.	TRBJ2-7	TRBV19	CASSIDLGGAIDEQYF
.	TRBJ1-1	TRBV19	CASSIGGMNTEAFF
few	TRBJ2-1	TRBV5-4	CASSLLGTSDEQFF
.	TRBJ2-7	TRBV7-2	CASSLGQIEQYF
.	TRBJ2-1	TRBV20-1	CSASSGIVNEQFF
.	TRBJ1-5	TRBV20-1	CSASRGLGNQPQHF
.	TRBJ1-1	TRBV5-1	CASSLLQGKATEAFF
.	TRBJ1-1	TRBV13	CASSLTGGGDTEAFF
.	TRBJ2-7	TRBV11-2	CASSLEASSGEQYF
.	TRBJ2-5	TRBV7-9	CASSLGYTDKETQYF
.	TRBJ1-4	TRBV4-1	CASSQEAGRSEKLFF
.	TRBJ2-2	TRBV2	CATAEGNTGELFF
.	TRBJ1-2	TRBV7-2	CASSSDRQTHGTF
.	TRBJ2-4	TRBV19	CASMLSGRVVGKNIQYF
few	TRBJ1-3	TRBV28	CASSSYRGSSGNTIYF
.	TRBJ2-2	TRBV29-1	CSVDAGGRAGELFF
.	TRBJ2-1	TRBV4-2	CASSQEVGLSEQFF
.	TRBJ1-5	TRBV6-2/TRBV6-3	CASSGMGPNQPQHF
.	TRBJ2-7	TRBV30	CAWSVEGTGATYEQYF
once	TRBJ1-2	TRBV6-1	CASSDLGQGAVYGYTF
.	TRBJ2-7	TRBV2	CASGGQGISAGEQYF
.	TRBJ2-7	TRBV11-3	CASSPSGGYEQYF
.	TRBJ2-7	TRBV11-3	CASSPLSSYEQYF
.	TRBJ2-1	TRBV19	CASTGRYPGPYNEQFF
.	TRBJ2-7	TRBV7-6	CASSSRKYEQYF
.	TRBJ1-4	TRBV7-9	CASSLGQGVEKLFF
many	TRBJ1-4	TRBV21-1	CASSKEGCQGYATNEKLFF
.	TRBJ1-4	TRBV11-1	CASSLGVGANEKLFF
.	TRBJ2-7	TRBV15	CATRAGGSSYEQYF
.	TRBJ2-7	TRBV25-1	CASSEGQAYEQYF
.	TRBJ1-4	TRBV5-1	CASSLDPGRGEKLFF
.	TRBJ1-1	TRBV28	CAAGATEAFF
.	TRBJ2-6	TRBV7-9	CASSPSRGSEVLTF
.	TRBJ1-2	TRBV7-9	CASSWTDTYGYTF
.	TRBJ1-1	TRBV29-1	CSVDEGEAEAFF
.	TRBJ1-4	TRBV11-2	CASSLSRAGGLFF
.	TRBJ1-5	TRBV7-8	CASSLYNQPQHF
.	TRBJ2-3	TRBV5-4	CASSSGTTTDTQYF
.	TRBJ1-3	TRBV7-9	CASSLAVLKPGNTIYF
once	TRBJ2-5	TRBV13	CASSLTRQETQYF
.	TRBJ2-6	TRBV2	CASLRSRANVLTF
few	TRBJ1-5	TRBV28	CASSPGTGRNQPQHF
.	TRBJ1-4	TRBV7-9	CASSSRRHEKLFF
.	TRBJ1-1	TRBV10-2	CASHVTGGLNTEAFF
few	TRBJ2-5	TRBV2	CASRVTSGETQYF
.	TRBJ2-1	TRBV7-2	CASSPLVAPQGEQFF
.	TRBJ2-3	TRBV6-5	CASSSGTGVDTQYF
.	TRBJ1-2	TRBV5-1	CASSPGQGARGYTF
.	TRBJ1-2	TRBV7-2	CASSLIHNTGYTF
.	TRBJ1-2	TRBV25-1	CASSEPGGAVDGYTF
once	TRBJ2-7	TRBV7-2	CASSLDSGGGFGYEQYF